The 18 T cell receptor beta chains given below trace back to one sample, sequenced in a study of CXCR3-negative and CXCR3-positive naive CD8 T cells. Points from the study as a whole: TRB CDR3s of CXCR3-positive naive cells were more hydrophobic than those of CXCR3-negative naive cells.

Their target antigens are unknown. With UMI labels, 5' RACE was used to prepare the TRB cDNA libraries. TCRdb processed the 5' RACE reads again and assigns one entry to each CDR3 protein, with no DNA. This sample carries 95,000 to 100,000 distinct CDR3 sequences, with approximately 1% going to the ten biggest clones. The sample taken for sequencing was naive CXCR3+ CD8+ T cells from blood. Subset of the sample: CD45RO-CCR7+CD27+CD95- naive CD8+ T cells expressing CXCR3 (TNR3+). All receptors derive from a human donor in good health. Some clones in this sample may be carry-over from other donors' samples.

This chain links TRBV7-8 with TRBJ1-1. Germline V gives CDR1 SGHVS, CDR2 FQNEAQ. The CDR3 consists of 17 residues. The CDR3 loop is CASSLGAIVVESTEAFF.

V gene TRBV23-1 combines with J gene TRBJ2-7; TCRdb reports TRBD1, a call that lacks DNA to check it against. TRBV23-1 is labeled an ORF, and its function is uncertain. The CDR3 extends over 15 amino acids. CDR3: CASSQRPQDSYEQYF.

V usage is TRBV15 and J usage is TRBJ1-5; TCRdb selects TRBD1, and the lack of DNA leaves this call unchecked. In germline, CDR1 is LNHNV, CDR2 YYDKDF (reference sequence). This CDR3 spans 15 amino acids. CDR3 amino acids: CATSTRDPRPQPQHF.

The V gene is TRBV7-3, the J gene TRBJ2-3; the TCRdb D gene call, TRBD1, has no DNA to confirm it. Germline lookup yields CDR1 SGHTA and CDR2 FQGTGA. The CDR3 loop spans 15 amino acids. The CDR3 loop is CASSDSGTGEDTQYF. The whole variable domain, remainder taken from reference TRBV7-3 and TRBJ2-3, is GAGVSQTPSNKVTEKGKYVELRCDPISGHTALYWYRQSLGQGPEFLIYFQGTGAADDSGLPNDRFFAVRPEGSVSTLKIQRTERGDSAVYLCASSDSGTGEDTQYFGPGTRLTVL.

This chain links TRBV12-3 or TRBV12-4 with TRBJ2-1; without DNA, the TCRdb call of TRBD1 cannot be checked. This CDR3 is built from 15 residues. Here the CDR3 reads CASSLGDITDNEQFF.

The genes are TRBV4-3 and TRBJ2-2; TCRdb selects TRBD1, and the lack of DNA leaves this call unchecked. CDR3 length: 15 amino acids. Looked up from germline, CDR1 is LGHNA and CDR2 is YSLEER. The CDR3 loop reads CASSQDEGGGGELFF.

The chain combines TRBV27 with TRBJ2-7; TCRdb's D call, TRBD1, is unchecked because there is no DNA. The CDR3 has 15 amino acids. Germline values: CDR1 MNHEY, CDR2 SMNVEV (reference sequence). The CDR3 sequence is CASSPVGGSSYEQYF.

V usage is TRBV4-3 and J usage is TRBJ2-1; TCRdb indicates TRBD2, and absent DNA this call remains unverified. Germline loops: CDR1 LGHNA, CDR2 YSLEER. The CDR3 sequence is 16 residues long. The chain's CDR3 is CASSQDPSGGANEQFF.

The CDR3 sequence: CSVLLAGVGEDTQYF. The chain joins TRBV29-1 to TRBJ2-3; TCRdb calls TRBD2, which cannot be checked without DNA. This CDR3 spans 15 amino acids. Germline assignment: CDR1 SQVTM and CDR2 ANQGSEA.

The chain couples TRBV30 to TRBJ2-2; TCRdb names TRBD1, which stays unverified in the absence of DNA. Germline CDR1 and CDR2: GTSNPN and SVGIG (reference sequence). The CDR3 is 15 amino acids. The CDR3 sequence is CACTGDYANTGELFF.

The chain combines TRBV7-2 with TRBJ2-3; TCRdb outputs TRBD2, but without DNA this stays unchecked. Germline V lookup: CDR1 SGHTA, CDR2 FQGNSA. The CDR3 consists of 16 residues. The CDR3 here is CASSALLAGRTDTQYF.

The chain joins TRBV7-6 to TRBJ2-5; TCRdb returns TRBD1, unconfirmable since there is no DNA. Germline CDR1 reads SGHVS; CDR2 reads FNYEAQ. This CDR3 has 20 residues. The CDR3: CASSLVFGGIGAGAQETQYF. The full variable domain, with the rest looked up from reference TRBV7-6 and TRBJ2-5, is GAGVSQSPRYKVTKRGQDVALRCDPISGHVSLYWYRQALGQGPEFLTYFNYEAQQDKSGLPNDRFSAERPEGSISTLTIQRTEQRDSAMYRCASSLVFGGIGAGAQETQYFGPGTRLLVL.

The chain links TRBV25-1 to TRBJ1-5; the D call from TCRdb, TRBD1, cannot be confirmed without DNA. From germline, CDR1 is MGHDK and CDR2 SYGVNS. CDR3 length equals 13 residues. CDR3 protein: CASRLGDNQPQHF.

The chain recombines TRBV2 with TRBJ2-3; TCRdb's D gene call, TRBD2, goes unchecked for lack of DNA. Germline lookup yields CDR1 SNHLY and CDR2 FYNNEI. The CDR3 consists of 15 residues. CDR3 in amino acids: CASSDSLHLTDTQYF.

This chain connects TRBV12-3 or TRBV12-4 to TRBJ2-2; TCRdb gives TRBD1 as the D gene, but with no DNA this cannot be confirmed. This CDR3 region has 17 residues. Here the CDR3 reads CASSLNGRGLGTGELFF.

This chain connects TRBV20-1 to TRBJ2-5. Germline values: CDR1 DFQATT, CDR2 SNEGSKA (reference sequence). This CDR3 comprises 13 residues. This CDR3 is CSARDRRQETQYF.

J is TRBJ2-7 and V is TRBV30. The CDR3 extends over 16 amino acids. Germline CDR1 is GTSNPN and CDR2 is SVGIG (reference sequence). CDR3: CAWSDTTSAISYEQYF.

The J gene is TRBJ2-7, the V gene TRBV14. This CDR3 has 13 residues. Germline CDR1 SGHDN, CDR2 FVKESK. CDR3 sequence reads: CASSQVSSYEQYF. The entire variable domain, with the rest obtained from reference TRBV14 and TRBJ2-7, is as follows: EAGVTQFPSHSVIEKGQTVTLRCDPISGHDNLYWYRRVMGKEIKFLLHFVKESKQDESGMPNNRFLAERTGGTYSTLKVQPAELEDSGVYFCASSQVSSYEQYFGPGTRLTVT.